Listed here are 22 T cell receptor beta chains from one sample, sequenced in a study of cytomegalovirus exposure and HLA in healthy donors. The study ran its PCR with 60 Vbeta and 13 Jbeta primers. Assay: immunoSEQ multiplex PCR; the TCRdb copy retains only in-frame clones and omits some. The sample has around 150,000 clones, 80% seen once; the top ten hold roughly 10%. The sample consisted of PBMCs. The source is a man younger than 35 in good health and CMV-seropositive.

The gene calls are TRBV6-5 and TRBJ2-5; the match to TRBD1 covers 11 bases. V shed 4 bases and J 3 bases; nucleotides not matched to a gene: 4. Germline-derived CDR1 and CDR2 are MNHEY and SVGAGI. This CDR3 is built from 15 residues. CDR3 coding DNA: TGTGCCAGCAGTTTCGGACAGGGGGCGGAAGAGACCCAGTACTTC. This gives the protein CASSFGQGAEETQYF.

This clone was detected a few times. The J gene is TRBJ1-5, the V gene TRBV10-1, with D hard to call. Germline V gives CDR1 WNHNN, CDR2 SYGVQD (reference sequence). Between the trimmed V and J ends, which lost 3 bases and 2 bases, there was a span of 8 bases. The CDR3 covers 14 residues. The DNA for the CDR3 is TGCGCCAGCAGTGAAGCATTCGGCAATCAGCCCCAGCATTTT. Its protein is CASSEAFGNQPQHF.

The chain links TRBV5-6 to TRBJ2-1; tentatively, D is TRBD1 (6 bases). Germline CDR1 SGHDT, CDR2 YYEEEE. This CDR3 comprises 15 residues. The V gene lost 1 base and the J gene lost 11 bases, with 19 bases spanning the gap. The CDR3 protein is CASSLSEGTGTKQFF. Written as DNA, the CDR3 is TGTGCCAGCAGCTTGTCCGAGGGAACCGGGACAAAGCAGTTCTTC. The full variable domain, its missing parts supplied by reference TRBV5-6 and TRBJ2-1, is DAGVTQSPTHLIKTRGQQVTLRCSPKSGHDTVSWYQQALGQGPQFIFQYYEEEERQRGNFPDRFSGHQFPNYSSELNVNALLLGDSALYLCASSLSEGTGTKQFFGPGTRLTVL.

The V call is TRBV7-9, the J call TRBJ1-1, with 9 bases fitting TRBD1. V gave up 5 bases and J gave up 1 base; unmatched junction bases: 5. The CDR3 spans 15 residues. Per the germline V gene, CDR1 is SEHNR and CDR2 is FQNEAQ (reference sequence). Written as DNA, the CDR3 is TGTGCCAGCAGCGTGACAGGGGGTCGGAACACTGAAGCTTTCTTT. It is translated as CASSVTGGRNTEAFF.

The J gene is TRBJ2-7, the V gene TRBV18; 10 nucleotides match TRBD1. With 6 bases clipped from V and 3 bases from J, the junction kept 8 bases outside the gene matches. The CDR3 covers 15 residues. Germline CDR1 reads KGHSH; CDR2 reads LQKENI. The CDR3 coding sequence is TGTGCCAGCTCCCCAGGACAGGGGGAAAACTACGAGCAGTACTTC. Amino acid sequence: CASSPGQGENYEQYF.

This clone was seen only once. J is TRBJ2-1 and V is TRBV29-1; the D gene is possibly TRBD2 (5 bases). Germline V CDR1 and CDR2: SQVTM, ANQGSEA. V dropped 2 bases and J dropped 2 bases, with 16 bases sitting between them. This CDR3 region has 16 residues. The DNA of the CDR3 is TGCAGCGTTGAAAAGGCACGGATGACTACCTACAATGAGCAGTTCTTC. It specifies CSVEKARMTTYNEQFF.

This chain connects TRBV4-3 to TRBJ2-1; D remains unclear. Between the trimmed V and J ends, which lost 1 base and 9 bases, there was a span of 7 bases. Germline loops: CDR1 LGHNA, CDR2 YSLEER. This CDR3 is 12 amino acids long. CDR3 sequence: CASSQGRGEQFF. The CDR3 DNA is TGCGCCAGCAGCCAAGGTCGAGGTGAGCAGTTCTTC.

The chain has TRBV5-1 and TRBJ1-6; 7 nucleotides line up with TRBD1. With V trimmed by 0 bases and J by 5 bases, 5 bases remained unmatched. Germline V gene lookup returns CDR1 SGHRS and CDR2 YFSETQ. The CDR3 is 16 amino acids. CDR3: CASSLAGTANNSPLHF. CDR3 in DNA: TGCGCCAGCAGCTTGGCTGGGACAGCTAATAATTCACCCCTCCACTTT. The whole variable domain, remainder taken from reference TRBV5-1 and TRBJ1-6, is KAGVTQTPRYLIKTRGQQVTLSCSPISGHRSVSWYQQTPGQGLQFLFEYFSETQRNKGNFPGRFSGRQFSNSRSEMNVSTLELGDSALYLCASSLAGTANNSPLHFGNGTRLTVT.

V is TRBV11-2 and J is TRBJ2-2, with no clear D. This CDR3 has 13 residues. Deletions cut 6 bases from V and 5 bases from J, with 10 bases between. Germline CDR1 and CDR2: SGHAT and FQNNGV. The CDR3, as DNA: TGTGCCAGCAGGTCTCACGGGACCGGGGAGCTGTTTTTT. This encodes CASRSHGTGELFF. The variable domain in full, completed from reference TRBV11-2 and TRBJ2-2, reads EAGVAQSPRYKIIEKRQSVAFWCNPISGHATLYWYQQILGQGPKLLIQFQNNGVVDDSQLPKDRFSAERLKGVDSTLKIQPAKLEDSAVYLCASRSHGTGELFFGEGSRLTVL.

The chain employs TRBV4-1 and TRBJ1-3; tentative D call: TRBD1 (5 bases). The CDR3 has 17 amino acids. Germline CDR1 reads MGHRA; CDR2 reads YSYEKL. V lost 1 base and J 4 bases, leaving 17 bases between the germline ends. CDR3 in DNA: TGCGCCAGCAGCCAAGGATTCGCCAGGGCGCGGGGAAACACCATATATTTT. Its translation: CASSQGFARARGNTIYF.

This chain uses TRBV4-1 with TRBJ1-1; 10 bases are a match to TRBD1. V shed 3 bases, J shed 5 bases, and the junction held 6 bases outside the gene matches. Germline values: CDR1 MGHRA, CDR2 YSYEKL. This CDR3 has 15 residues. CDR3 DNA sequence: TGCGCCAGCAGCCAGCGACAGGGGGCGCATACTGAAGCTTTCTTT. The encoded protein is CASSQRQGAHTEAFF.

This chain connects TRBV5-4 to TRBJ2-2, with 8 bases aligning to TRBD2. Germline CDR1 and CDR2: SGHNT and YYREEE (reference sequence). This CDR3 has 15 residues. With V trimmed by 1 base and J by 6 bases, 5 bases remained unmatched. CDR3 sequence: CASSLRREVAGELFF. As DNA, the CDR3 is TGTGCCAGCAGCTTGAGGCGGGAGGTTGCCGGGGAGCTGTTTTTT. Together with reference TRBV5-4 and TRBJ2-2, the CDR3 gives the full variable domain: ETGVTQSPTHLIKTRGQQVTLRCSSQSGHNTVSWYQQALGQGPQFIFQYYREEENGRGNFPPRFSGLQFPNYSSELNVNALELDDSALYLCASSLRREVAGELFFGEGSRLTVL.

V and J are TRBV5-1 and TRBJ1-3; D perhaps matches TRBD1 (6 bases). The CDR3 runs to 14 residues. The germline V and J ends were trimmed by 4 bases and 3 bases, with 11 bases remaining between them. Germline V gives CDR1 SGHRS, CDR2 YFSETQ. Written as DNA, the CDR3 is TGCGCCAGCAGCCCACGGACAGATGGAAACACCATATATTTT. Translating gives CASSPRTDGNTIYF.

The CDR3 DNA reads as TGTGCCAGCAGTGCGGGCGGGTATTCAACTCCTAACTATGGCTACACCTTC. Translation gives CASSAGGYSTPNYGYTF. V usage is TRBV28 and J usage is TRBJ1-2; D not resolved. This CDR3 has 17 amino acids. The V end was cut by 5 bases, the J end by 0 bases, with 19 bases between. Per germline, CDR1 MDHEN and CDR2 SYDVKM.

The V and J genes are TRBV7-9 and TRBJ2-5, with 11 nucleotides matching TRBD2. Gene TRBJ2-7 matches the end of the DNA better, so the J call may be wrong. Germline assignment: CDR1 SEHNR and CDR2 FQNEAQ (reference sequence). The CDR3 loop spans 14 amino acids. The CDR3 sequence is CASSRTSGRGEQYF. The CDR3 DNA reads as TGTGCCAGCAGCCGAACTAGCGGGAGAGGCGAGCAGTACTTC.

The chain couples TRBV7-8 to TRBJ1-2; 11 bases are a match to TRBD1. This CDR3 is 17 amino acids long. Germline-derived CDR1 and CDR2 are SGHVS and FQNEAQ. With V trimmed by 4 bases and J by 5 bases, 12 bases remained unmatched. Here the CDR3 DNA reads TGTGCCAGCAGCTCCCGCCGGGACAGGGGGTCAGGATATGGCTACACCTTC. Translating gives CASSSRRDRGSGYGYTF.

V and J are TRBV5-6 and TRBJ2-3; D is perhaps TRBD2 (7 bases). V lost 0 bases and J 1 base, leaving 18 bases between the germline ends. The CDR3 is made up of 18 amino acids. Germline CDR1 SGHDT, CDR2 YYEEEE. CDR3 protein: CASSLEMMGGRGTDTQYF. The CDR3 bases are TGTGCCAGCAGCTTGGAAATGATGGGGGGGCGGGGCACAGATACGCAGTATTTT. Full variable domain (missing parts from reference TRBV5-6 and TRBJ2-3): DAGVTQSPTHLIKTRGQQVTLRCSPKSGHDTVSWYQQALGQGPQFIFQYYEEEERQRGNFPDRFSGHQFPNYSSELNVNALLLGDSALYLCASSLEMMGGRGTDTQYFGPGTRLTVL.

As DNA, the CDR3 is TGCGCCAGCAGCGACAGGGGAGGTAATCAGCCCCAGCATTTT. This translates into CASSDRGGNQPQHF. The chain has TRBV10-2 and TRBJ1-5; 8 nucleotides agree with TRBD1. This CDR3 region has 14 residues. CDR1 and CDR2 (germline): WSHSY, SAAADI. V lost 6 bases and J lost 4; bases outside the gene matches: 5.

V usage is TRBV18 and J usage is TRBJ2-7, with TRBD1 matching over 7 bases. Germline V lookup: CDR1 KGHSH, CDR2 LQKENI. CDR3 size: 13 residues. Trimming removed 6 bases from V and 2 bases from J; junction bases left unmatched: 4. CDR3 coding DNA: TGTGCCAGCTCGGGGACAGCCACCTACGAGCAGTACTTC. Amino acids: CASSGTATYEQYF.

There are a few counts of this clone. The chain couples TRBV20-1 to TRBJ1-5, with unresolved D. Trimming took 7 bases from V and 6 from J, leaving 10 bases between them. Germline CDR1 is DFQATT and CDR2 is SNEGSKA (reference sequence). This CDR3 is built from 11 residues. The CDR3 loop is CSVPEGQPQHF. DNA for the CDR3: TGCAGTGTTCCGGAGGGTCAGCCCCAGCATTTT.

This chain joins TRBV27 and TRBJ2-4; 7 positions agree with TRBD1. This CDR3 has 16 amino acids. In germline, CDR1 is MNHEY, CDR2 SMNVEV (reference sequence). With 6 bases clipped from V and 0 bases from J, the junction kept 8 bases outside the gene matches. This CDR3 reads CASRAGGILAKNIQYF. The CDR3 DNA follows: TGTGCCAGCAGGGCAGGGGGTATACTAGCCAAAAACATTCAGTACTTC.

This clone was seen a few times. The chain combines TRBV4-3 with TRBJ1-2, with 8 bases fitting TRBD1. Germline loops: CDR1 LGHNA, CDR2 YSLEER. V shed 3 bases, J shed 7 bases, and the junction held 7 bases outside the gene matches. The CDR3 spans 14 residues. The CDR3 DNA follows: TGCGCCAGCAGCCAGGAACAGGGGGTTATTGGCTACACCTTC. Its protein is CASSQEQGVIGYTF.